The following is a TCR beta chain sequence with its context. What it recognizes is unknown. At one end the junction does not follow the germline gene, possibly because of a read error. Germline V lookup: CDR1 SGHDT, CDR2 YYEEEE. The CDR3 has 16 residues. The tissue used was unsorted bulk material of roughly 17-34 mg. RNA and DNA were co-extracted from it with the AllPrep DNA/RNA mini kit. Reverse transcription of approximately 0.55 ug total RNA with a constant-region primer produced TCR beta cDNA. Libraries of TCR beta came from three nested multiplex PCR rounds with slightly modified ARM-PCR. A C-beta reverse primer and TRBV1-TRBV30 forward primers served in each of the first two PCR rounds, at 9 to 11 cycles apiece. Each CDR3 protein is one row after TCRdb ran MiXCR on the multiplex PCR reads. This sample has about 100,000 distinct CDR3 sequences; about two thirds occur once, and the top ten carry around 12%.

The data originate from a study of tumor-infiltrating lymphocytes in primary liver carcinoma. Notes on the study in general: Blood trailed tumors significantly in top-250-clone fraction (p = 0.039). Among the pair types, tumor region pairs showed more overlap than tumor-adjacent and tumor-blood pairs.

The chain is built from TRBV5-6 and TRBJ2-2; a possible D gene is TRBD1 (6 bases). The receptor was isolated from a woman between 55 and 75 years old with primary liver carcinoma and hepatitis B virus infection. Material: liver tumor tissue from sampling region 2. As to subset: tumor region T2, inferior pole. The CDR3 region has the DNA TGTTCCAGCAGCCAAGGACAGATCCTGAACGCCGGGGAGCTGTTTTTT. Its translation: CSSSQGQILNAGELFF.